The clone carrying this TCR beta chain was detected only a few times. TCRdb fed the 5' RACE reads into MiXCR, producing one record per CDR3 protein. The table lists roughly 160,000 distinct CDR3 sequences, roughly 10% of them singletons, with about 3.5% in the top ten. The sample belongs to a study of T-cell memory formation after mild COVID-19. Trimming took 6 bases from V and 2 from J, leaving 6 bases between them. The CDR3 is 12 amino acids. Germline values: CDR1 MNHEY, CDR2 SVGAGI. The genes are TRBV6-5 and TRBJ2-3; no clear D gene. Input material: PBMCs or a T cell subset sorted from them (not recorded which). This receptor was taken from a man between 18 and 29 years old who had mild COVID-19 (a few samples of this study predate the infection). Cell type and time point are not known. CDR3 sequence: CASRDVTDTQYF. The CDR3 DNA reads as TGTGCCAGCAGGGATGTCACAGATACGCAGTATTTT.